The next 6 T cell receptor beta chains were all read from a single sample in a study of blood T cell repertoires in COVID-19. Produced via immunoSEQ multiplex PCR; TCRdb's table is partial and in-frame only. Of over 300,000 clones listed, around 87% are singletons. The sequencing sample was made of PBMCs or T cells enriched from blood (not recorded which). These TCRs come from a woman in her thirties with acute COVID-19.

This clone came up once. The chain carries TRBV5-1 and TRBJ2-6, with a possible D match to TRBD1 (5 bases). CDR1 is SGHRS and CDR2 is YFSETQ in the germline V gene. The CDR3 length is 16 residues. V was shortened by 2 bases and J by 4 bases, with 13 bases between the two germline ends. CDR3 sequence reads: CASSLQASAGANVLTF. Written as DNA, the CDR3 is TGCGCCAGCAGCTTACAGGCTTCGGCAGGGGCCAACGTCCTGACTTTC.

This clone was detected a few times. V gene TRBV2 combines with J gene TRBJ1-3; no reliable D call. In germline, CDR1 is SNHLY, CDR2 FYNNEI. The CDR3 runs 14 residues. V lost 6 bases to trimming and J lost 0 bases, with 9 bases between them. CDR3 sequence: CASRAGISGNTIYF. The CDR3 bases are TGTGCCAGCAGAGCAGGAATCTCTGGAAACACCATATATTTT.

This chain links TRBV4-3 with TRBJ1-3, with D maybe TRBD1 (6 bases). Germline V gene lookup returns CDR1 LGHNA and CDR2 YSLEER. Trimming shortened V by 5 bases and J by 0 bases, and 14 bases separated the two germline ends. The CDR3 extends over 16 amino acids. CDR3 nucleotides: TGCGCCAGCAGCGAGACAGGCCCAAGCTCTGGAAACACCATATATTTT. As protein: CASSETGPSSGNTIYF.

The V gene is TRBV9, the J gene TRBJ2-6, with 11 bases matching TRBD1. CDR1 and CDR2 from the germline V gene are SGDLS and YYNGEE. V shed 3 bases, J shed 3 bases, and the junction held 5 bases outside the gene matches. CDR3 length: 17 residues. The CDR3 loop reads CASSALDRGLGANVLTF. CDR3 DNA: TGTGCCAGCAGCGCTCTGGACAGGGGGCTTGGGGCCAACGTCCTGACTTTC. Drawing the rest from reference TRBV9 and TRBJ2-6, the complete variable domain is DSGVTQTPKHLITATGQRVTLRCSPRSGDLSVYWYQQSLDQGLQFLIQYYNGEERAKGNILERFSAQQFPDLHSELNLSSLELGDSALYFCASSALDRGLGANVLTFGAGSRLTVL.

This chain connects TRBV2 to TRBJ1-1, with D perhaps matching TRBD1 (5 bases). This CDR3 has 15 amino acids. The V gene's germline CDR1 is SNHLY and CDR2 FYNNEI. Trimming shortened V by 5 bases and J by 1 base, and 14 bases separated the two germline ends. CDR3 coding DNA: TGTGCCAGCAGTCCCTTTAATACAGGGAACACTGAAGCTTTCTTT. This codes for CASSPFNTGNTEAFF.

The rearrangement links TRBV6-1 to TRBJ1-1; 7 nucleotides agree with TRBD1. From germline, CDR1 is MNHNS and CDR2 SASEGT. The V and J ends lost 4 bases and 1 base, in that order; junction bases with no gene match: 9. This CDR3 region has 16 residues. Written as DNA, the CDR3 is TGTGCCAGCAGTGTAAGGCAGGGGGTGAGGAACACTGAAGCTTTCTTT. Encoded protein: CASSVRQGVRNTEAFF.